This entry lists 24 T cell receptor beta chains sequenced from one sample in a study of control samples from healthy donors and cancer patients. Profiled with immunoSEQ multiplex PCR; TCRdb holds only in-frame clones, not every one. Of tens of thousands of clones listed, 91% are singletons. What was sequenced was blood. These receptors originate from a woman in her 30s in good health.

The CDR3 here is CASSSGGLAGETDTQYF. CDR3 coding DNA: TGTGCCAGCAGCTCAGGCGGTCTAGCGGGAGAGACAGATACGCAGTATTTT. The J gene is TRBJ2-3, the V gene TRBV5-4; 10 bases fit TRBD2. CDR3 length: 17 amino acids. V lost 3 bases to trimming and J lost 3 bases; unmatched junction nucleotides: 10. Germline lookup yields CDR1 SGHNT and CDR2 YYREEE (reference sequence).

The CDR3 protein is CASSFGARGGNQPQHF. The CDR3 region has the DNA TGTGCCAGCAGTTTCGGGGCACGGGGAGGGAATCAGCCCCAGCATTTT. The gene calls are TRBV28 and TRBJ1-5; tentative D call: TRBD1 (5 bases). The V end lost 3 bases, the J end lost 4 bases, and 16 bases lay between the germline ends. Germline assignment: CDR1 MDHEN and CDR2 SYDVKM. The CDR3 is 16 amino acids.

This rearrangement joins TRBV2 to TRBJ1-6, with TRBD1 as a possible D gene (5 bases). Trimming took 2 bases from V and 7 from J, leaving 12 bases between them. CDR3 length: 15 residues. Germline-derived CDR1 and CDR2 are SNHLY and FYNNEI. The CDR3 reads CASSEPVGGNSPLHF. CDR3 DNA: TGTGCCAGCAGTGAACCGGTTGGGGGGAATTCACCCCTCCACTTT.

This chain connects TRBV11-2 to TRBJ1-6; perhaps TRBD1 as D (5 bases). Per the germline V gene, CDR1 is SGHAT and CDR2 is FQNNGV. The CDR3 totals 17 residues. The V gene lost 5 bases and the J gene lost 0 bases, with 14 bases spanning the gap. CDR3 protein: CASSPGPDSSYNSPLHF. CDR3 nucleotides: TGTGCCAGCAGCCCGGGACCTGATAGCTCCTATAATTCACCCCTCCACTTT.

This rearrangement joins TRBV24-1 to TRBJ2-1, with D maybe TRBD1 (5 bases). The CDR3 has 13 residues. Germline loops: CDR1 KGHDR, CDR2 SFDVKD. Trimming removed 7 bases at V and 8 bases at J, with 14 bases between. CDR3 in DNA: TGTGCCACCAGAGGGGTATCGAGGCATGAGCAGTTCTTC. Translation gives CATRGVSRHEQFF.

The chain has TRBV4-2 and TRBJ1-1; no firm D call. Germline V gives CDR1 LGHNA, CDR2 YNFKEQ. The CDR3 length is 14 residues. The V gene lost 3 bases and the J gene lost 3 bases, with 11 bases spanning the gap. The CDR3 spells CASSHETDDTEAFF. Written as DNA, the CDR3 is TGTGCCAGCAGCCACGAGACTGACGACACTGAAGCTTTCTTT.

The V gene is TRBV6-5, the J gene TRBJ2-2, with D possibly TRBD2 on 5 matching bases. CDR1 MNHEY and CDR2 SVGAGI come from the germline V gene. Trimming shortened V by 4 bases and J by 7 bases, and 7 bases separated the two germline ends. The CDR3 has 12 residues. The CDR3 coding sequence is TGTGCCAGCAGTTTTGACTACGGGGAGCTGTTTTTT. Its protein is CASSFDYGELFF.

This chain links TRBV19 with TRBJ2-5; either TRBD1 or TRBD2 may supply D (5 bases each). The germline gives CDR1 LNHDA, CDR2 SQIVND (reference sequence). V lost 6 bases and J 7 bases, leaving 21 bases between the germline ends. The CDR3 covers 15 residues. The DNA for the CDR3 is TGTGCCAGTAGCCGAACCGGGACCCTAAGGGGGACCCAGTACTTC. Translating gives CASSRTGTLRGTQYF.

The V call is TRBV21-1, the J call TRBJ2-7. TRBV21-1 is a recognized pseudogene. The CDR3 extends over 12 amino acids. This CDR3 is CASPYRPHEQYF. CDR3 DNA: TGTGCCAGCCCTTACCGGCCCCACGAGCAGTACTTC.

The CDR3 loop is CASSLGRGRVDEQFF. The DNA of the CDR3 is TGCGCCAGCAGCTTGGGGCGCGGGAGGGTGGATGAGCAGTTCTTC. The rearrangement links TRBV5-1 to TRBJ2-1, with 9 bases lining up with TRBD2. After removal of 0 bases from V and 8 bases from J, the junction contained 6 bases not matched to a gene. Germline lookup yields CDR1 SGHRS and CDR2 YFSETQ. This CDR3 is 15 amino acids long.

The chain couples TRBV28 to TRBJ1-3; D is ambiguous. In germline, CDR1 is MDHEN, CDR2 SYDVKM. The V end was cut by 2 bases, the J end by 2 bases, with 1 base between. The CDR3 runs 12 residues. The CDR3 DNA is TGTGCCAGCAGTTTACCTGGAAACACCATATATTTT. Encoded protein: CASSLPGNTIYF.

V usage is TRBV6-5 and J usage is TRBJ1-1; D call uncertain. The V and J ends lost 4 bases and 4 bases respectively, with 7 bases between them. CDR1 is MNHEY and CDR2 is SVGAGI in the germline V gene. This CDR3 is built from 12 residues. The chain's CDR3 is CASSSTPTEAFF. The CDR3 DNA follows: TGTGCCAGCAGTTCCACCCCCACTGAAGCTTTCTTT.

This chain links TRBV19 with TRBJ1-5, with 7 nucleotides matching TRBD1. CDR1 and CDR2 from the germline V gene are LNHDA and SQIVND (reference sequence). CDR3 length equals 16 residues. Losses at the gene ends were 3 bases for V and 4 bases for J; bases not matched to a gene: 9. The CDR3 reads CASSIFGQGGNQPQHF. In DNA form, the CDR3 reads TGTGCCAGTAGTATCTTCGGGCAGGGGGGAAATCAGCCCCAGCATTTT.

This clone was picked up one time. The chain carries TRBV10-3 and TRBJ2-7; the D call may be TRBD1 or TRBD2 (5 bases each). The CDR3 runs to 12 residues. Germline CDR1 and CDR2: ENHRY and SYGVKD. The germline V and J ends were trimmed by 6 bases and 4 bases, with 10 bases remaining between them. CDR3 coding DNA: TGTGCCATCAGAGGGGAGTCATACGAGCAGTACTTC. Residues: CAIRGESYEQYF.

The rearrangement uses TRBV6-1 and TRBJ1-2; D remains ambiguous. V dropped 3 bases and J dropped 3 bases, with 8 bases sitting between them. Germline V gene data show CDR1 as MNHNS and CDR2 as SASEGT. The CDR3 has 13 amino acids. CDR3 sequence reads: CASSEARHYGYTF. The CDR3 coding sequence is TGTGCCAGCAGTGAGGCCCGCCACTATGGCTACACCTTC.

The V and J genes are TRBV3-1 (or the pseudogene TRBV3-2) and TRBJ2-7, with a tentative D call TRBD2 (6 bases). Germline V CDR1 and CDR2: LGHDT, YNNKEL (reference sequence). The CDR3 has 12 residues. Trimming cost V 4 bases and J 4 bases, with 8 bases left between them. CDR3 residues: CASSPTSYEQYF. The CDR3 DNA is TGTGCCAGCAGCCCGACTAGTTACGAGCAGTACTTC.

V gene TRBV18 combines with J gene TRBJ1-2, with D perhaps matching TRBD1 (6 bases). This CDR3 spans 14 amino acids. V was clipped by 6 bases and J by 2 bases, with 13 bases between them. The V gene's germline CDR1 is KGHSH and CDR2 LQKENI. The CDR3 loop reads CASSNLDRNYGYTF. The CDR3 bases are TGTGCCAGCTCCAACCTGGACAGAAACTATGGCTACACCTTC.

The chain carries TRBV6-1 and TRBJ2-3; 16 bases agree with TRBD2. The CDR3 consists of 17 residues. Germline CDR1 reads MNHNS; CDR2 reads SASEGT. After removal of 2 bases from V and 7 bases from J, the junction contained 6 bases not matched to a gene. CDR3 in amino acids: CASSELGLAGGLNTQYF. CDR3 nucleotides: TGTGCCAGCAGTGAATTGGGACTAGCGGGGGGGCTGAATACGCAGTATTTT.

This clone was found once. This chain joins TRBV10-1 and TRBJ1-3; TRBD1 might be the D (5 bases). Germline V CDR1 and CDR2: WNHNN, SYGVQD (reference sequence). V was shortened by 4 bases and J by 0 bases, with 7 bases between the two germline ends. The CDR3 loop spans 14 amino acids. The CDR3 region has the DNA TGCGCCAGCAGTGCAGGGAACTCTGGAAACACCATATATTTT. This sequence encodes CASSAGNSGNTIYF.

The chain combines TRBV27 with TRBJ2-7; D ambiguous. Trimming stripped 5 bases from V and 3 bases from J, with 17 bases between. The CDR3 consists of 15 residues. Germline values: CDR1 MNHEY, CDR2 SMNVEV (reference sequence). This CDR3 reads CASSLTPNTYYEQYF. DNA for the CDR3: TGTGCCAGCAGTCTGACACCTAACACCTACTACGAGCAGTACTTC.

This chain joins TRBV2 and TRBJ2-1; TRBD2 aligns across 14 bases. J lost 8 bases, V lost 6 bases, and 6 bases had no gene match. The CDR3 has 15 amino acids. Germline lookup yields CDR1 SNHLY and CDR2 FYNNEI. For the CDR3, the DNA is TGTGCCAGCAGGGACGGGACTAGCGGGAGCGATGAGCAGTTCTTC. Translated: CASRDGTSGSDEQFF.

This clone was detected only a few times. V and J are TRBV11-1 and TRBJ2-7, with D perhaps matching TRBD1 (7 bases). V lost 2 bases, J lost 1 base, and 9 bases lay in between. Germline CDR1 and CDR2: SGHAT and FQDESV (reference sequence). The CDR3 runs 14 residues. The CDR3 sequence: CASSLQGGSYEQYF. The CDR3 DNA follows: TGTGCCAGCAGCTTACAGGGGGGTTCCTACGAGCAGTACTTC.

J is TRBJ2-1 and V is TRBV30, with 14 bases aligning to TRBD2. Losses at the gene ends were 2 bases for V and 9 bases for J; bases not matched to a gene: 6. Germline CDR1 is GTSNPN and CDR2 is SVGIG (reference sequence). The CDR3 totals 15 residues. CDR3 sequence: CAWSSTSGRAFEQFF. Here the CDR3 DNA reads TGTGCCTGGAGTTCGACTAGCGGGAGGGCCTTTGAGCAGTTCTTC.

The rearrangement uses TRBV6-5 and TRBJ1-1; 8 bases line up with TRBD1. In germline, CDR1 is MNHEY, CDR2 SVGAGI. The CDR3 runs to 16 residues. The V gene end was trimmed by 2 bases and the J gene end by 3 bases; junction bases not matched to a gene: 8. This chain's CDR3 is CASSYRTGRGDTEAFF. The CDR3 nucleotides read TGTGCCAGCAGTTACCGGACAGGGCGAGGCGACACTGAAGCTTTCTTT.